This is a list of T cell receptor beta chains from one sample in a study of T cell responses to AZD1222 COVID-19 vaccine. The method was immunoSEQ multiplex PCR; TCRdb's version includes in-frame clones alone and lacks a portion of them. The table records some 96,000 clones, about 83% of them present only once. The specimen was peripheral blood, collected on day 0 of AZD1222 vaccination. The receptors stem from an adult in good health. The CDR3 runs from the conserved cysteine through the conserved F or W.

V	J	length	CDR3
TRBV30	TRBJ2-3	15	CAWSKLAGRTDTQYF
TRBV6-2/TRBV6-3	TRBJ2-7	14	CASSYRGGTLGQYF
TRBV7-2	TRBJ2-3	13	CASSFVAPDTQYF
TRBV7-2	TRBJ2-7	16	CASSAARGLPSYEQYF
TRBV9	TRBJ1-6	16	CASSVSTGDGSSPLHF
TRBV6-5	TRBJ2-3	13	CASSRQGTDTQYF
TRBV6-2/TRBV6-3	TRBJ1-1	15	CASSYPRGDRTEAFF
TRBV27	TRBJ2-1	14	CASSLRDAYNEQFF
TRBV6-5	TRBJ1-2	15	CASTLGGYRTYGYTF
TRBV10-3	TRBJ1-4	14	CATTLDPTNEKLFF
TRBV5-8	TRBJ2-1	15	CASSLRGYSYNEQFF
TRBV5-1	TRBJ1-1	14	CASSLQQPNTEAFF
TRBV21-1	TRBJ1-1	13	CAVCRGRDTEAFF
TRBV29-1	TRBJ1-1	13	CSVADSSKTEAFF
TRBV12-5	TRBJ1-3	13	CASGGLGGNTIYF
TRBV7-2	TRBJ1-5	14	CASSLAMGNQPQHF
TRBV5-6	TRBJ1-2	14	CASSLKDRDYGYTF
TRBV6-6	TRBJ2-7	16	CASSYSTGDRSYEQYF
TRBV7-2	TRBJ2-7	16	CASSLDPRATSYEQYF
TRBV19	TRBJ2-7	16	CASPRDPPTVSYEQYF
TRBV5-1	TRBJ2-1	14	CASSSPGLFNEQFF
TRBV7-2	TRBJ2-7	13	CASSRDRVYEQYF
TRBV5-6	TRBJ1-6	15	CASSFRAVYNSPLHF
TRBV5-6	TRBJ2-7	13	CASTLAGEYEQYF
TRBV7-9	TRBJ2-1	15	CASSLQGAKHNEQFF
TRBV6-5	TRBJ1-6	14	CASSRQVYNSPLHF
TRBV7-9	TRBJ1-1	13	CASSLAGNTEAFF
TRBV21-1	TRBJ2-3	15	CASSKPGLVMDTQYF
TRBV5-1	TRBJ2-5	14	CASSFQGAGETQYF
TRBV2	TRBJ2-1	13	CASSDGTGYEQFF
TRBV4-1	TRBJ2-2	15	CASSPGQGDHGELFF
TRBV24-1	TRBJ2-5	14	CATVGGGKQETQYF
TRBV19	TRBJ1-5	17	CASSTGRGASGNQPQHF
TRBV5-6	TRBJ2-7	13	CASMERLYYEQYF
TRBV21-1	TRBJ2-7	23	CASSKVNRSTGNWSGAYLYEQYF
TRBV27	TRBJ1-1	14	CASRTDRVNTEAFF
TRBV11-2	TRBJ1-3	17	CASSDRLPLTSGNTIYF
TRBV7-2	TRBJ2-5	14	CASSPRWEGETQYF
TRBV16	TRBJ1-5	11	CASSQSQPQHF
TRBV7-2	TRBJ1-1	14	CASSPWGRDSEAFF
TRBV21-1	TRBJ1-2	17	CASSKEWGRGANYGYTF
TRBV4-3	TRBJ2-3	16	CASSQDGRLGTDTQYF
TRBV13	TRBJ2-7	16	CASSSGLAGRAYEQYF
TRBV5-1	TRBJ1-1	15	CASSPWGQENTEAFF
TRBV5-4	TRBJ2-5	13	CASSSKGEETQYF
TRBV18	TRBJ2-7	11	CASSDQNEQYF
TRBV27	TRBJ2-7	14	CASSRGGGRDEQYF
TRBV7-2	TRBJ1-6	16	CASSPLSHGDNSPLHF
TRBV19	TRBJ1-2	14	CASSIDRRDYGYTF
TRBV6-5	TRBJ2-6	16	CASSYSHLSGANVLTF
TRBV4-3	TRBJ1-2	14	CASSQEGGLYGYTF